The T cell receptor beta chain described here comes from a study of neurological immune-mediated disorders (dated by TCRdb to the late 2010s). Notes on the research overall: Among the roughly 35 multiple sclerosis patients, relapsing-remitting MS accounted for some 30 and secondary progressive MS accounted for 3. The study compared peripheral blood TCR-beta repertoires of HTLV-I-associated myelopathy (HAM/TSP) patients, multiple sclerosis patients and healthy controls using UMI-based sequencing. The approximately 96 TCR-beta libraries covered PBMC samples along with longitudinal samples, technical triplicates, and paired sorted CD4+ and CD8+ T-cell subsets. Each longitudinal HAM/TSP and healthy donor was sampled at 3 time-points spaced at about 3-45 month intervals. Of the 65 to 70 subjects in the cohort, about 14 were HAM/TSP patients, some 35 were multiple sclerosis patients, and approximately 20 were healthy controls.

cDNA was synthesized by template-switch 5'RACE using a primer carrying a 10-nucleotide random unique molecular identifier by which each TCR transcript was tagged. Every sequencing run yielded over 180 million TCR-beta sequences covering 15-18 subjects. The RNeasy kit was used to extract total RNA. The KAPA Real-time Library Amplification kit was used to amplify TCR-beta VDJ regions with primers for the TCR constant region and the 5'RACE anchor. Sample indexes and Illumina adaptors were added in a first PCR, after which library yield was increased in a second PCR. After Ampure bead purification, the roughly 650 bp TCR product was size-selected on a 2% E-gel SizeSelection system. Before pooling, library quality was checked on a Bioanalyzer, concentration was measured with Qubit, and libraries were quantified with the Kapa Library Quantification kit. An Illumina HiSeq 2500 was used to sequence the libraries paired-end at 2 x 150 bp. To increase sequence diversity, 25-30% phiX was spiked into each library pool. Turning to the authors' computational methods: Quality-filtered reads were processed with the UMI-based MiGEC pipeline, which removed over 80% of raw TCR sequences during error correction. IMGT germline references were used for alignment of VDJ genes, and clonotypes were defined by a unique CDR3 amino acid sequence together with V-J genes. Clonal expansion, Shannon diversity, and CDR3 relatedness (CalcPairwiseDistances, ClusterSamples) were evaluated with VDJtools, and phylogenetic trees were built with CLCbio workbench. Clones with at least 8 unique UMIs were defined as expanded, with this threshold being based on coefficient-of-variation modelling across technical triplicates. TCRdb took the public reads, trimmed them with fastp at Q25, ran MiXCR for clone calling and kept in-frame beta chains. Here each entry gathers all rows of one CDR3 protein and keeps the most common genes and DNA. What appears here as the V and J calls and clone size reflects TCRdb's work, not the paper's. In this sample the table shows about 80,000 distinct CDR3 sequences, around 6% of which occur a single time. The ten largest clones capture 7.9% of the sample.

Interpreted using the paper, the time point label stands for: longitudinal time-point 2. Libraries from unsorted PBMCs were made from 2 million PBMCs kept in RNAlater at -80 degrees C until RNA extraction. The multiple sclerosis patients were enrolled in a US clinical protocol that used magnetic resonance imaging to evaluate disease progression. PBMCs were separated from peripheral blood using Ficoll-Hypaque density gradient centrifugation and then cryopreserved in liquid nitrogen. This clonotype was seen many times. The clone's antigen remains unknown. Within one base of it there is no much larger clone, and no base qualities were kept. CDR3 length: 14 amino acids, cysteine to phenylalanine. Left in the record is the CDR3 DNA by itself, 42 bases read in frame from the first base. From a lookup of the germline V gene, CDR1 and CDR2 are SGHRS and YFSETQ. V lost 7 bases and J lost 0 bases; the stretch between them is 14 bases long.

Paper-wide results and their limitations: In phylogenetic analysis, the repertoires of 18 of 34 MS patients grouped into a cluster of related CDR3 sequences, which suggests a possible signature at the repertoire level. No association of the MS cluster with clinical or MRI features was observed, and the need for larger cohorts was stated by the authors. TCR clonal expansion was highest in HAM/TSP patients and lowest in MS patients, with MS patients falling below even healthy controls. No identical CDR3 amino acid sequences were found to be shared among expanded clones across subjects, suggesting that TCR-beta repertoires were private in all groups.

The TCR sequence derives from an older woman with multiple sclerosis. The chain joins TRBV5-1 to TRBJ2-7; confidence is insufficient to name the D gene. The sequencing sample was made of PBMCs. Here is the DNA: TGCGCCAGCTCAAATGACACCTCCTCCTACGAGCAGTACTTC. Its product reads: CASSNDTSSYEQYF.